The sample holds many counts of the clone carrying this TCR beta chain. No antigen is known for it. Trimming removed 6 bases from V and 9 bases from J, with 21 bases in between. Germline V gene sequence: CDR1 SNHLY, CDR2 FYNNEI. The CDR3 contains 15 residues. The data belong to a study of Ad26.COV2.S vaccination and SARS-CoV-2 variants. Findings of the study overall: Total T cell responses, in the TCR breadth and depth analyses, may have been underestimated. CD8+ and CD4+ T cells specific for spike reportedly responded with substantial breadth after vaccination. Across vaccine and placebo recipients, the breadth of non-spike TCRs was similar.

The data were produced by immunoSEQ multiplex PCR, yet TCRdb's version contains in-frame clones alone and is incomplete. Altogether approximately 90,000 clones are present, approximately 86% being singletons, with the ten largest covering about a sixth. This sequence joins TRBV2 and TRBJ1-5; the D is unclear. The source was peripheral blood, collected after recovery from COVID-19. The receptor's source is a human donor who had recovered from COVID-19. Written as DNA, the CDR3 is TGTGCCAGCAGCCAAGGCCAGGTTCCCTCATCGCCCCAGCATTTT. This encodes CASSQGQVPSSPQHF.